Described below is a single T cell receptor (beta chain) sequence and its context. J lost 1 base, V lost 0 bases, and 0 bases had no gene match. Germline lookup yields CDR1 MNHEY and CDR2 SVGAGI. CDR3 length: 16 amino acids. The data were obtained in a study of blood T cell repertoires in COVID-19. Turning to the study itself: Acute-phase and convalescent COVID-19 samples originated in the United States, Italy and Spain.

Data came from immunoSEQ multiplex PCR; TCRdb stores just in-frame clones and leaves some out. This sample carries some 200,000 clones, less than 90% of them seen once, and the ten largest clones take 5.1%. The source material was peripheral blood. V and J are TRBV6-5 and TRBJ1-6, with 7 bases that match TRBD1. This TCR was recovered from a woman between 55 and 75 years old who had recovered from COVID-19. The CDR3 coding sequence is TGTGCCAGCAGTTACTCCAGGGGGTCCTATAATTCACCCCTCCACTTT. It yields the protein CASSYSRGSYNSPLHF.